Listed here are 31 T cell receptor beta chains from one sample, sequenced in a study of beta chain features in type 1 diabetes. The sequenced template was cDNA made from the entire isolated RNA. Clones were sequenced by immunoSEQ multiplex PCR, and TCRdb holds only the in-frame ones, with some missing. The profile shows 620,000 or so clones, about 14% of them singletons. Sequenced sample: naive CD4+ T cells from blood. The source of these receptors is a man aged 18 to 30 in good health.

This clone was observed a handful of times. The chain has TRBV7-2 and TRBJ1-1; D gene uncertain. V shed 5 bases and J shed 4 bases, with 17 bases lying between them. CDR1 and CDR2 (germline): SGHTA, FQGNSA. CDR3 length: 15 residues. The CDR3 bases are TGTGCCAGCAGCAGCTCACGGGGAGGCGGCACTGAAGCTTTCTTT. Protein product: CASSSSRGGGTEAFF.

This sequence joins TRBV30 and TRBJ1-5; TRBD1 might be the D (5 bases). Trimming cost V 4 bases and J 1 base, with 8 bases left between them. Germline assignment: CDR1 GTSNPN and CDR2 SVGIG (reference sequence). The CDR3 runs 13 residues. DNA of the CDR3: TGTGCCTGGACACGACAGAGCAATCAGCCCCAGCATTTT. Translation gives CAWTRQSNQPQHF.

The rearrangement links TRBV21-1 to TRBJ2-1; the D call TRBD1 from the table was never checked on the DNA. TRBV21-1 is a pseudogene segment. The CDR3 is 17 residues long. The CDR3 coding sequence is TGTGCCAGCAGCAAAGCCCCGGGCAGGGATCTCAACAATGAGCAGTTCTTC. Translating it yields CASSKAPGRDLNNEQFF.

This clone was observed a handful of times. The chain combines TRBV6-1 with TRBJ2-6; D unclear. The V gene lost 7 bases and the J gene lost 0 bases, with 10 bases spanning the gap. CDR3 length equals 15 residues. CDR1 and CDR2 from the germline V gene are MNHNS and SASEGT. The CDR3 sequence is CASTKDVSGANVLTF. CDR3 coding DNA: TGTGCCAGCACTAAGGACGTCTCTGGGGCCAACGTCCTGACTTTC.

This clone showed up just a few times. This chain joins TRBV27 and TRBJ1-6, with 8 bases that match TRBD1. The CDR3 is 15 residues long. The junction had 3 bases not matched to a gene; V was cut back by 6 bases and J by 2 bases. Per the germline V gene, CDR1 is MNHEY and CDR2 is SMNVEV (reference sequence). The DNA for the CDR3 is TGTGCCAGCAGCATACAGGGGGCCTATAATTCACCCCTCCACTTT. Translated: CASSIQGAYNSPLHF.

This chain connects TRBV18 to TRBJ1-5, with 8 positions matching TRBD1. J lost 2 bases, V lost 1 base, and 7 bases had no gene match. This CDR3 is 17 amino acids long. The V gene's germline CDR1 is KGHSH and CDR2 LQKENI. The CDR3 is CASSPLGQGGGNQPQHF. The CDR3 bases are TGTGCCAGCTCACCACTTGGACAGGGTGGTGGCAATCAGCCCCAGCATTTT.

This clone appeared a few times. The chain uses TRBV5-6 and TRBJ2-5, with 7 nucleotides matching TRBD1. CDR3 length equals 15 residues. The germline gives CDR1 SGHDT, CDR2 YYEEEE. V gave up 10 bases and J gave up 2 bases; unmatched junction bases: 14. CDR3 loop: CAGRAYRGEQETQYF. CDR3 coding DNA: TGTGCCGGGCGGGCCTACAGGGGTGAGCAAGAGACCCAGTACTTC. The complete variable domain, with remaining parts taken from reference TRBV5-6 and TRBJ2-5, reads DAGVTQSPTHLIKTRGQQVTLRCSPKSGHDTVSWYQQALGQGPQFIFQYYEEEERQRGNFPDRFSGHQFPNYSSELNVNALLLGDSALYLCAGRAYRGEQETQYFGPGTRLLVL.

The sample holds a few counts of this clone. This chain connects TRBV7-9 to TRBJ1-6; no reliable D call. Trimming left V 5 bases short and J 7 bases short, with 12 bases between. The CDR3 covers 14 residues. The V gene's germline CDR1 is SEHNR and CDR2 FQNEAQ (reference sequence). The CDR3 DNA is TGTGCCAGCAGCGAAGGACGGAGAAATTCACCCCTCCACTTT. This encodes CASSEGRRNSPLHF.

J is TRBJ2-6 and V is TRBV5-4, with 8 bases lining up with TRBD2. The trim removed 4 bases at V and 0 bases at J, leaving 9 bases unmatched. CDR1 is SGHNT, CDR2 YYREEE, per germline (reference sequence). This CDR3 is 18 amino acids long. Written as DNA, the CDR3 is TGTGCCAGCAGCCCCTTAGCGGGAAAAGGCTCTGGGGCCAACGTCCTGACTTTC. This sequence encodes CASSPLAGKGSGANVLTF.

In its sample, this clone was seen a few times. The DNA for the CDR3 is TGTGCCAGCAGGGTCAGGGATCCGGGGGGTGAGCAGTTCTTC. Translated: CASRVRDPGGEQFF. The rearrangement links TRBV7-8 to TRBJ2-1, with 7 positions matching TRBD2. V trimming: 6 bases; J trimming: 9 bases; junction bases outside the gene matches: 11. The length of the CDR3 is 14 residues. Germline CDR1 reads SGHVS; CDR2 reads FQNEAQ. Drawing the rest from reference TRBV7-8 and TRBJ2-1, the complete variable domain is GAGVSQSPRYKVAKRGQDVALRCDPISGHVSLFWYQQALGQGPEFLTYFQNEAQLDKSGLPSDRFFAERPEGSVSTLKIQRTQQEDSAVYLCASRVRDPGGEQFFGPGTRLTVL.

This clone was picked up a small number of times. J is TRBJ2-3 and V is TRBV5-6; 7 nucleotides line up with TRBD1. Germline V CDR1 and CDR2: SGHDT, YYEEEE. The CDR3 is 16 residues long. The V gene end was trimmed by 4 bases and the J gene end by 4 bases; junction bases not matched to a gene: 12. The CDR3, as DNA: TGTGCCAGCAGCCATCAAATCAACAGGGGTGCAGATACGCAGTATTTT. Translation: CASSHQINRGADTQYF.

This clone has more than one count but fewer than ten. This sequence joins TRBV6-6 and TRBJ1-1; D is perhaps TRBD1 (5 bases). Germline CDR1 MNHNY, CDR2 SVGAGI (reference sequence). This CDR3 comprises 10 residues. CDR3 region: CGGENTEAFF. The CDR3 DNA follows: TGTGGAGGGGAAAACACTGAAGCTTTCTTT.

This clone was counted only a few times. V is TRBV29-1 and J is TRBJ1-2, with TRBD1 matching over 9 bases. V shed 6 bases, J shed 4 bases, and the junction held 6 bases outside the gene matches. The CDR3 length is 13 residues. The germline V gene has CDR1 SQVTM and CDR2 ANQGSEA. CDR3 in amino acids: CSVGSTGGYGYTF. CDR3 nucleotide sequence: TGCAGCGTCGGATCGACAGGGGGCTATGGCTACACCTTC. Filled out from reference TRBV29-1 and TRBJ1-2, the complete variable domain reads SAVISQKPSRDICQRGTSLTIQCQVDSQVTMMFWYRQQPGQSLTLIATANQGSEATYESGFVIDKFPISRPNLTFSTLTVSNMSPEDSSIYLCSVGSTGGYGYTFGSGTRLTVV.

This clone was counted between two and nine times. This chain uses TRBV29-1 with TRBJ2-7; 12 nucleotides align to TRBD1. The CDR3 has 14 residues. CDR1 and CDR2 (germline): SQVTM, ANQGSEA. The J segment lost 2 bases and the V segment lost 5 bases, leaving 4 bases of the junction unmatched. The CDR3 here is CSVRGTGGTYEQYF. The CDR3 bases are TGCAGCGTTCGGGGGACAGGGGGCACCTACGAGCAGTACTTC.

The chain combines TRBV25-1 with TRBJ1-2; 9 bases agree with TRBD1. V was clipped by 5 bases and J by 4 bases; unmatched bases: 2. CDR1 MGHDK and CDR2 SYGVNS come from the germline V gene. The CDR3 totals 13 residues. The CDR3: CASSPGQGYGYTF. DNA for the CDR3: TGTGCCAGCAGTCCGGGACAGGGCTATGGCTACACCTTC.

This clone showed up just a few times. The chain couples TRBV5-1 to TRBJ2-6, with 9 bases identical to TRBD2. V lost 2 bases, J lost 0 bases, and 6 bases stayed unmatched. CDR3 size: 18 residues. CDR1 and CDR2 from the germline V gene are SGHRS and YFSETQ. The CDR3 is CASSFQLAGFSGANVLTF. The CDR3 DNA is TGCGCCAGCAGCTTTCAACTAGCGGGTTTCTCTGGGGCCAACGTCCTGACTTTC.

The gene calls are TRBV5-1 and TRBJ2-3; TRBD1 matches 7 bases. The CDR3 has 15 amino acids. Trimming cost V 1 base and J 2 bases; bases outside gene matches: 4. Per germline, CDR1 SGHRS and CDR2 YFSETQ. This CDR3 reads CASSLSTGTTDTQYF. The CDR3 DNA is TGCGCCAGCAGCTTGTCGACAGGGACCACAGATACGCAGTATTTT.

This sequence joins TRBV5-1 and TRBJ2-4; possible D gene TRBD1, 5 bases. Germline values: CDR1 SGHRS, CDR2 YFSETQ. The CDR3 totals 14 residues. V lost 4 bases and J 7 bases, leaving 15 bases between the germline ends. CDR3 DNA sequence: TGCGCCAGCAGCCCGGACACGGACACCAACATTCAGTACTTC. Its protein is CASSPDTDTNIQYF.

CDR3 loop: CASRRTDSYGYTF. Here the CDR3 DNA reads TGTGCCAGCAGACGGACAGACTCCTATGGCTACACCTTC. The chain has TRBV2 and TRBJ1-2; possibly TRBD1 for D (6 bases). V dropped 6 bases and J dropped 4 bases, with 12 bases sitting between them. The CDR3 totals 13 residues. CDR1 and CDR2 (germline): SNHLY, FYNNEI.

The chain carries TRBV4-3 and TRBJ2-2; D is unresolved. V gave up 0 bases and J gave up 6 bases, with 14 bases separating them. The CDR3 is 16 residues long. Germline-derived CDR1 and CDR2 are LGHNA and YSLEER. CDR3 nucleotides: TGCGCCAGCAGCCAAGATGGATTAGGAAAGGCCGGGGAGCTGTTTTTT. The encoded protein is CASSQDGLGKAGELFF.

CDR3 residues: CASSKGQGAPHEQYF. The CDR3 bases are TGCGCCAGCAGCAAGGGACAGGGGGCTCCCCACGAGCAGTACTTC. This chain links TRBV5-1 with TRBJ2-7; TRBD1 matches at 12 bases. The CDR3 consists of 15 residues. V shed 4 bases and J 5 bases; nucleotides not matched to a gene: 7. CDR1 is SGHRS, CDR2 YFSETQ, per germline.

This clone was picked up a small number of times. Written as DNA, the CDR3 is TGTGCCAGCAGCCCCCGGGCTAGCGGGTACAATGAGCAGTTCTTC. This translates into CASSPRASGYNEQFF. This chain joins TRBV7-8 and TRBJ2-1; 8 nucleotides align to TRBD2. V shed 5 bases and J 4 bases; nucleotides not matched to a gene: 7. The germline CDR1 and CDR2 sequences are SGHVS and FQNEAQ. This CDR3 has 15 residues.

Written as DNA, the CDR3 is TGTGCCAGCTCGCAGACTAGCGGTAACGAGCAGTACTTC. Its translation: CASSQTSGNEQYF. This sequence joins TRBV18 and TRBJ2-7; 9 nucleotides align to TRBD2. The germline V gene has CDR1 KGHSH and CDR2 LQKENI. This CDR3 spans 13 amino acids. Trimming cost V 6 bases and J 5 bases; bases outside gene matches: 5. The full variable domain, its missing parts supplied by reference TRBV18 and TRBJ2-7, is NAGVMQNPRHLVRRRGQEARLRCSPMKGHSHVYWYRQLPEEGLKFMVYLQKENIIDESGMPKERFSAEFPKEGPSILRIQQVVRGDSAAYFCASSQTSGNEQYFGPGTRLTVT.

V is TRBV2 and J is TRBJ2-1, with 13 nucleotides matching TRBD2. There are 16 residues in the CDR3. Germline V gene lookup returns CDR1 SNHLY and CDR2 FYNNEI. The V segment lost 5 bases and the J segment 2 bases; nucleotides outside the gene matches: 3. The CDR3 sequence: CASSRTSGSTYNEQFF. The CDR3, as DNA: TGTGCCAGCAGTAGGACTAGCGGGAGCACCTACAATGAGCAGTTCTTC. Full variable domain (missing parts from reference TRBV2 and TRBJ2-1): EPEVTQTPSHQVTQMGQEVILRCVPISNHLYFYWYRQILGQKVEFLVSFYNNEISEKSEIFDDQFSVERPDGSNFTLKIRSTKLEDSAMYFCASSRTSGSTYNEQFFGPGTRLTVL.

This clone was observed a handful of times. The chain uses TRBV7-9 and TRBJ1-2, with TRBD1 identical over 8 bases. The germline V gene encodes CDR1 SEHNR and CDR2 FQNEAQ (reference sequence). The junction had 4 bases not matched to a gene; V was cut back by 0 bases and J by 7 bases. The CDR3 covers 14 residues. CDR3 in DNA: TGTGCCAGCAGCTTAGCGGTACAGGGGGGTGGCTACACCTTC. Its protein is CASSLAVQGGGYTF.

This sequence joins TRBV29-1 and TRBJ1-1; 9 bases match TRBD1. CDR1 and CDR2 (germline): SQVTM, ANQGSEA. Losses at the gene ends were 6 bases for V and 3 bases for J; bases not matched to a gene: 8. This CDR3 has 14 amino acids. CDR3 nucleotide sequence: TGCAGCGTGCTTCCTAACAGGGGGCACACTGAAGCTTTCTTT. It translates to CSVLPNRGHTEAFF.

This clone was detected only a few times. The gene calls are TRBV7-6 and TRBJ1-3; D is ambiguous. The CDR3 sequence is 14 residues long. The ends were cut back, 6 bases at V and 0 bases at J, with 9 bases in the middle. Germline loops: CDR1 SGHVS, CDR2 FNYEAQ. The CDR3 loop is CASRLGYSGNTIYF. The CDR3 DNA reads TGTGCCAGCAGACTAGGCTACTCTGGAAACACCATATATTTT.

This clone has a handful of counts. The rearrangement uses TRBV10-3 and TRBJ2-7; 11 bases line up with TRBD1. The V gene's germline CDR1 is ENHRY and CDR2 SYGVKD. The V gene end was trimmed by 0 bases and the J gene end by 0 bases; junction bases not matched to a gene: 1. The CDR3 has 16 amino acids. The CDR3 DNA sequence: TGTGCCATCAGTGAGTCTGGGACAGGGGGCTCCTACGAGCAGTACTTC. Amino acids: CAISESGTGGSYEQYF.

This clone appeared a few times. The chain couples TRBV19 to TRBJ1-2, with TRBD1 identical over 8 bases. The J segment lost 8 bases and the V segment lost 11 bases, leaving 10 bases of the junction unmatched. The germline CDR1 and CDR2 sequences are LNHDA and SQIVND (reference sequence). This CDR3 region has 12 residues. The CDR3: CAVERQGMGYTF. The CDR3 coding sequence is TGTGCCGTCGAGAGACAGGGGATGGGCTACACCTTC. The whole variable domain, remainder taken from reference TRBV19 and TRBJ1-2, is DGGITQSPKYLFRKEGQNVTLSCEQNLNHDAMYWYRQDPGQGLRLIYYSQIVNDFQKGDIAEGYSVSREKKESFPLTVTSAQKNPTAFYLCAVERQGMGYTFGSGTRLTVV.

The V call is TRBV27, the J call TRBJ2-5; tentative D call: TRBD1 (6 bases). The V end lost 7 bases, the J end lost 5 bases, and 17 bases lay between the germline ends. The CDR3 sequence is 14 residues long. Germline V gene sequence: CDR1 MNHEY, CDR2 SMNVEV (reference sequence). The CDR3 loop is CASNQYRDTETQYF. CDR3 nucleotide sequence: TGTGCCAGCAACCAATACAGGGACACTGAGACCCAGTACTTC.

The gene calls are TRBV10-3 and TRBJ2-5; D is undetermined. Deletions cut 8 bases from V and 0 bases from J, with 10 bases between. The CDR3 runs to 13 residues. The germline V gene encodes CDR1 ENHRY and CDR2 SYGVKD. The CDR3 nucleotides are TGTGCCATCGGCGTAGGGAACCAAGAGACCCAGTACTTC. Translated, it gives CAIGVGNQETQYF.